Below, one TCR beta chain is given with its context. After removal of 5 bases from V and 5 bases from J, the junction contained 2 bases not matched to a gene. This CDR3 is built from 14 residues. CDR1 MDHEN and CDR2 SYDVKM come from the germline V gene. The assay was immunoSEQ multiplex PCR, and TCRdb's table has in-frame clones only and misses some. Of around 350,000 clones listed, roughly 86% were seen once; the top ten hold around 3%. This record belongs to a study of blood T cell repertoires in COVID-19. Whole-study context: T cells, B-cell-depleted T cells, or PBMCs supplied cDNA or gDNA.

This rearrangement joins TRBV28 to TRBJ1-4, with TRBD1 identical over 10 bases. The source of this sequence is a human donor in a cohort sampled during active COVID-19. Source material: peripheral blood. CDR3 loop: CASSRTGGNEKLFF. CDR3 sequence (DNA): TGTGCCAGCAGTCGGACAGGGGGGAATGAAAAACTGTTTTTT.